A selection of T cell receptor beta chains follows, all from one sample in a study of metastatic and nonmetastatic thyroid tumors. TCRdb re-clonotyped the PCR reads through MiXCR. There are roughly 59,000 clones in the sample; under 20% occur only once, and less than 9.5% lies in the top ten. Material for sequencing was blood. These receptors all come from a male donor with papillary thyroid cancer or a benign thyroid nodule (not recorded which). Some clones in this sample may be carry-over from other donors' samples. CDR3s include the opening cysteine and the closing phenylalanine or tryptophan. D genes are given only for firm matches. Clone size appears in some rows only: once, few, many, or a class for an expanded clone.

CDR3aa,CDR3nt,v_gene,abundance,d_gene,j_gene
CATSRAGQIIANTGELFF,TGTGCCACCAGCAGAGCCGGACAGATCATAGCGAACACCGGGGAGCTGTTTTTT,TRBV15,many,NA,TRBJ2-2
CASSSGTSGYNEQFF,TGTGCCAGCAGCTCAGGGACTAGCGGGTACAATGAGCAGTTCTTC,TRBV7-6,many,TRBD2,TRBJ2-1
CASSMVSTGLTEAFF,TGTGCCAGTAGTATGGTGTCGACAGGGCTGACTGAAGCTTTCTTT,TRBV19,many,TRBD1,TRBJ1-1
CASSTLTNEMGYTF,TGTGCCAGCAGCACCTTAACCAATGAGATGGGCTACACCTTC,TRBV7-9,many,NA,TRBJ1-2
CSVEVGETQYF,TGCAGCGTTGAAGTCGGAGAGACCCAGTACTTC,TRBV29-1,many,NA,TRBJ2-5
CASNDRGGTEAFF,TGCGCCAGCAATGACAGGGGGGGCACTGAAGCTTTCTTT,TRBV10-2,many,TRBD1,TRBJ1-1
CAISLEGTGLNEHFF,TGCGCCATCAGCTTGGAGGGGACAGGACTCAATGAGCATTTCTTC,TRBV5-1,NA,TRBD1,TRBJ2-1
CSVAGIMNTEAFF,TGCAGCGTTGCTGGGATAATGAACACTGAAGCTTTCTTT,TRBV29-1,many,NA,TRBJ1-1
CSARDWTGNRYTF,TGCAGTGCTAGAGACTGGACAGGGAATCGCTACACCTTC,TRBV20-1,NA,TRBD1,TRBJ1-2
CASSLLRDNTGELFF,TGTGCCAGCAGTTTATTAAGGGACAACACCGGGGAGCTGTTTTTT,TRBV28,many,NA,TRBJ2-2
CASRGHNNQPQHF,TGTGCCAGCAGGGGGCACAACAATCAGCCCCAGCATTTT,TRBV5-5,many,NA,TRBJ1-5
CASRGGSQETQYF,TGTGCCAGCAGGGGAGGCAGCCAAGAGACCCAGTACTTC,TRBV12-3/TRBV12-4,many,NA,TRBJ2-5
CASSPGTGWDDQYF,TGTGCCAGCAGTCCAGGGACAGGGTGGGACGACCAGTACTTC,TRBV27,many,TRBD1,TRBJ2-5
CASRSQGGKREGRVDTQYF,TGTGCCAGCAGATCCCAGGGGGGGAAGCGGGAGGGCCGTGTAGATACGCAGTATTTT,TRBV28,many,TRBD2,TRBJ2-3
CASSWQGPYNSPLHF,TGCGCCAGCAGCTGGCAGGGCCCCTATAATTCACCCCTCCACTTT,TRBV5-1,NA,NA,TRBJ1-6
CSVTTYRDTSTDTQYF,TGCAGCGTTACCACATACAGGGATACTAGCACAGATACGCAGTATTTT,TRBV29-1,many,NA,TRBJ2-3
CASKFSGGGLDNEQFF,TGTGCCAGCAAGTTCTCCGGCGGGGGTCTCGACAATGAGCAGTTCTTC,TRBV12-3/TRBV12-4,many,TRBD2,TRBJ2-1
CASSHASGRARTQVTDTQYF,TGTGCCAGCAGCCATGCTAGCGGGAGGGCCCGCACGCAAGTAACAGATACGCAGTATTTT,TRBV13,many,TRBD2,TRBJ2-3
CASSYTQTAKGPYSNQPQHF,TGTGCCAGCAGTTACACACAGACAGCCAAGGGGCCTTATAGCAATCAGCCCCAGCATTTT,TRBV6-2/TRBV6-3,NA,NA,TRBJ1-5
CASSQSGGEDTQYF,TGTGCCAGCAGCCAAAGCGGGGGGGAGGATACGCAGTATTTT,TRBV3-1,many,TRBD2,TRBJ2-3
CAGHGQGYNYGYTF,TGTGCCGGCCATGGACAGGGTTACAACTATGGCTACACCTTC,TRBV30,once,TRBD1,TRBJ1-2
CASIIIQGGSEKLFF,TGTGCCAGTATTATAATTCAGGGGGGGAGTGAAAAACTGTTTTTT,TRBV19,few,TRBD1,TRBJ1-4
CASTGDLNTGELFF,TGTGCCAGCACCGGCGATCTGAACACCGGGGAGCTGTTTTTT,TRBV4-2,many,NA,TRBJ2-2
CASLRDTGELFF,TGTGCCAGCCTCAGGGACACCGGGGAGCTGTTTTTT,TRBV12-3/TRBV12-4,many,NA,TRBJ2-2
CAIMGLGYNEQFF,TGTGCCATCATGGGACTAGGCTACAATGAGCAGTTCTTC,TRBV10-3,many,TRBD2,TRBJ2-1
CATSRAGANNQPQHF,TGTGCCACCAGCAGAGCAGGGGCCAACAATCAGCCCCAGCATTTT,TRBV15,many,NA,TRBJ1-5
CASSRTGGEAFF,TGTGCCAGCTCGCGGACCGGCGGTGAAGCTTTCTTT,TRBV3-1,NA,NA,TRBJ1-1
CASSRQVRSPLHF,TGTGCCAGCAGTCGACAGGTGCGCTCACCCCTCCACTTT,TRBV27,few,NA,TRBJ1-6
CASSESEGSYEQYF,TGTGCCAGCAGTGAGTCCGAGGGTTCCTACGAGCAGTACTTC,TRBV6-4,many,NA,TRBJ2-7
CASSPATGGLGKKAFF,TGTGCCAGCAGCCCAGCGACGGGGGGTTTAGGAAAGAAGGCTTTCTTT,TRBV7-2,many,NA,TRBJ1-1
CASIPVEILSTGELFF,TGTGCCAGCATCCCGGTAGAGATTTTGAGCACCGGGGAGCTGTTTTTT,TRBV12-3/TRBV12-4,few,NA,TRBJ2-2